This T cell receptor beta chain was sequenced during a study of blood T cell repertoires in COVID-19. TCRdb's table, derived via immunoSEQ multiplex PCR, lists solely in-frame clones and lacks some. This table holds fewer than 350,000 clones, more than 80% found once. The germline CDR1 and CDR2 sequences are SGHAT and FQNNGV. This CDR3 is built from 15 residues. Trimming removed 1 base from V and 0 bases from J, with 7 bases in between. This sequence was found in a woman younger than 45 with COVID-19, enrolled during active disease. Sequenced: peripheral blood. J is TRBJ2-1 and V is TRBV11-2; no firm D call. CDR3 sequence (DNA): TGTGCCAGCAGCTTAGCGCGGAGCTCCTACAATGAGCAGTTCTTC. Amino acids: CASSLARSSYNEQFF.